This TCR beta chain was captured in a study of T cell repertoires in cytomegalovirus infection. Background on the study: CMV epitopes that were recently identified and HLA-C-restricted were used alongside well-studied HLA-B-restricted ones. Signatures in public TCR beta sequences pointed to both CMV infection and matching HLA type. Findings and caveats of the study: Of the TCR beta families, the public ones yielded a cumulative frequency that identified carriers of CMV plus the relevant HLA. The ex vivo response was dominated by HLA-C-restricted CMV-specific TCR beta clonotypes.

This clonotype has a handful of counts. Its specificity is not known. The CDR3 consists of 16 residues. Losses at the gene ends were 4 bases for V and 0 bases for J; bases not matched to a gene: 5. CDR1 is LNHDA, CDR2 SQIVND, per germline (reference sequence). TCRdb reprocessed the reads with MiXCR, giving one entry per CDR3 protein. The sample holds roughly 860,000 distinct CDR3 sequences, over 25% seen once. The sequence derives from a human donor in good health (CMV status not recorded). Some clones in this sample may be carry-over from other donors' samples. The sample here was cultured CD8+ T cells from PBMCs, taken from culture after CMV antigen stimulation. The rearrangement joins TRBV19 to TRBJ1-1; 10 nucleotides line up with TRBD1. The CDR3 loop is CASSRDRGGLNTEAFF. CDR3 DNA sequence: TGTGCCAGTAGTAGGGACAGGGGCGGCCTGAACACTGAAGCTTTCTTT. The full variable domain, completed using reference TRBV19 and TRBJ1-1, is DGGITQSPKYLFRKEGQNVTLSCEQNLNHDAMYWYRQDPGQGLRLIYYSQIVNDFQKGDIAEGYSVSREKKESFPLTVTSAQKNPTAFYLCASSRDRGGLNTEAFFGQGTRLTVV.